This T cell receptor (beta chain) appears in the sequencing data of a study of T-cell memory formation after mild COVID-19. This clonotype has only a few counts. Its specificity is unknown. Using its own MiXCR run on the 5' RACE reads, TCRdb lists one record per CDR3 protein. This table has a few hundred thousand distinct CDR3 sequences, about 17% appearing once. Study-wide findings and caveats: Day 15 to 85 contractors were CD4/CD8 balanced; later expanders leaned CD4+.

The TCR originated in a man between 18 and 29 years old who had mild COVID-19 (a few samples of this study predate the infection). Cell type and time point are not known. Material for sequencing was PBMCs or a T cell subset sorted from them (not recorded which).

The CDR3 here is CASKVGSLEALHF. The CDR3 DNA sequence: TGTGCCAGCAAAGTAGGGTCATTGGAGGCCCTCCACTTT. The V call is TRBV7-2, the J call TRBJ1-6; D is unclear. Trimming stripped 7 bases from V and 14 bases from J, with 18 bases between. The germline CDR1 and CDR2 sequences are SGHTA and FQGNSA. CDR3 length equals 13 residues.